This TCR beta chain was recovered during a study of blood T cell repertoires in COVID-19. Trimming cost V 2 bases and J 8 bases, with 13 bases left between them. Per the germline V gene, CDR1 is SGHDT and CDR2 is YYEEEE. The CDR3 extends over 13 amino acids. In the original workflow: From reference gene primer amplification, estimates of nucleated cell counts were derived. This table comes from immunoSEQ multiplex PCR, and its TCRdb copy is limited to in-frame clones, with some not included. V, J and clone size reflect that table, while D and trimming were determined from the DNA. The table records about 120,000 clones, approximately 81% of them present only once.

What was sequenced was peripheral blood. This receptor was taken from a woman between 50 and 59 years old with acute or convalescent COVID-19. The chain couples TRBV5-6 to TRBJ1-1, with D tentatively TRBD1 (6 bases). CDR3 in DNA: TGTGCCAGCAGCTTAGGGGACATAGGAGAAGCTTTCTTT. It translates to CASSLGDIGEAFF.